This T cell receptor (beta chain) originates from a study of T cell responses to AZD1222 COVID-19 vaccine. The protocol was immunoSEQ multiplex PCR, while the TCRdb copy is restricted to in-frame clones and leaves out a portion. The sample holds 150,000 or so clones, 91% seen once. As for this clone: Its cognate antigen is unknown.

Study outcomes and limitations: Spike as a whole was targeted by vaccine-associated CD4 TCRs, dominant at 160-218 and 743-854. Sampling that yielded the repertoires occurred only after the peak T cell response. Nearly half of the spike-specific TCRs reportedly recognize variant regions that carry no mutations.

The TCR comes from an adult who received the AZD1222 COVID-19 vaccine. The specimen comprised peripheral blood, sampled 28 days after the second AZD1222 dose.

CDR3: CATSNRVHGYTF. In DNA form, the CDR3 reads TGTGCCACCAGCAACAGGGTTCATGGCTACACCTTC. The J gene is TRBJ1-2, the V gene TRBV15; D is possibly TRBD1 (6 bases). Trimming removed 4 bases at V and 6 bases at J, with 9 bases between. Germline CDR1 LNHNV, CDR2 YYDKDF (reference sequence). The CDR3 runs to 12 residues.